These T cell receptor beta chains were read from a single sample in a study of early stage breast cancer tumors. TCRdb's table, derived via immunoSEQ multiplex PCR, lists solely in-frame clones and lacks some. The table shows about 28,000 clones, with roughly 77% occurring only once. The sequenced material came from blood. These receptors were collected from a person aged 35-50 years with breast cancer. CDR3s include the opening cysteine and the closing phenylalanine or tryptophan. A D gene is named only where the DNA matches it firmly. Expanded clones are given a class, and other clones once, few, many or no size at all.

V gene	clone size	D gene	J gene	CDR3 DNA	CDR3 protein
TRBV6-4	NA	NA	TRBJ2-7	TGTGCCACCTCGGGGGGACTGGATACGTCGCTGAAAAAAAGGGGGGACGAGCAGTACTTC	CATSGGLDTSLKKRGDEQYF
TRBV10-2	NA	NA	TRBJ2-7	TGCGCCAGCAGTCGACGTCGACAGGCGGAGCAGTACTTC	CASSRRRQAEQYF
TRBV5-1	NA	TRBD1	TRBJ1-1	TGCGCCAGCAGCTCTGGGACAGGGAACACTGAAGCTTTCTTT	CASSSGTGNTEAFF
TRBV19	few	NA	TRBJ2-5	TGTGCCAGTAGTTGGGCGGATCAAGAGACCCAGTACTTC	CASSWADQETQYF
TRBV5-8	NA	NA	TRBJ2-7	TGTGCCAGCAGCAATACCGGGAGAAGGGTTGACGAGCAGTACTTC	CASSNTGRRVDEQYF
TRBV6-5	NA	NA	TRBJ2-2	TGTGCCAGCAGTTACTTAGATTGGAACACCGGGGAGCTGTTTTTT	CASSYLDWNTGELFF
TRBV20-1	few	NA	TRBJ1-2	TGCAGTGCCGGGGGGGACTATGGCTACACCTTC	CSAGGDYGYTF
TRBV27	few	NA	TRBJ1-5	TGTGCCAGCAGTGGGCGACAGCCCCAGCATTTT	CASSGRQPQHF
TRBV29-1	NA	NA	TRBJ1-2	TGCAGCGTTGAAGTAACTGAGGTTGACTATGGCTACACCTTC	CSVEVTEVDYGYTF
TRBV2	NA	TRBD2	TRBJ2-3	TGTGCCAGCACTTTGAGCGGGAGTGAGGGAGATACGCAGTATTTT	CASTLSGSEGDTQYF
TRBV11-3	NA	NA	TRBJ1-1	TGTGCCAGCAGCTTAATAGGGGGAACTGAAGCTTTCTTT	CASSLIGGTEAFF
TRBV9	NA	NA	TRBJ2-1	TGTGCCAGCAGCGTGAACTACAATGAGCAGTTCTTC	CASSVNYNEQFF
TRBV6-5	NA	NA	TRBJ1-5	TGTGCCAGCAGTTACTATGGGGCGGGAAATCAGCCCCAGCATTTT	CASSYYGAGNQPQHF
TRBV18	NA	TRBD1	TRBJ1-2	TGTGCCAGCTCACCCCTCGGACAGGGGGGTAACTATGGCTACACCTTC	CASSPLGQGGNYGYTF
TRBV7-9	few	NA	TRBJ1-5	TGTGCCAGCGGCAGGGATAATCAGCCCCAGCATTTT	CASGRDNQPQHF
TRBV7-9	NA	NA	TRBJ2-5	TGTGCCAGCAGCTCCAGGCAGTCTGTGGAGACCCAGTACTTC	CASSSRQSVETQYF
TRBV19	NA	NA	TRBJ1-4	TGTGCCAGTAGTTGGACATCACAGTCCGAAAAACTGTTTTTT	CASSWTSQSEKLFF
TRBV9	NA	NA	TRBJ1-2	TGTGCCAGCAGCGTACAGGCGCAGGGAGGCTACACCTTC	CASSVQAQGGYTF
TRBV25-1	NA	NA	TRBJ2-3	TGTGCCAGCAGTCCGGGGGCTGGAGCGGATACGCAGTATTTT	CASSPGAGADTQYF
TRBV12-5	few	NA	TRBJ2-1	TGTGCTAGTGGTTTGGTAGGCCGACTCCTGGACCAAAACAATGAGCAGTTCTTC	CASGLVGRLLDQNNEQFF
TRBV11-3	few	NA	TRBJ1-2	TGTGCCAGCAGCTTAGAGGGGAGCTATGGCTACACCTTC	CASSLEGSYGYTF
TRBV6-6	NA	NA	TRBJ2-1	TGTGCCAGCAGTTATCCACAAAGCTACAATGAGCAGTTCTTC	CASSYPQSYNEQFF
TRBV29-1	NA	NA	TRBJ2-7	TGCAGCGTTGAAGATTTCTACGAGCAGTACTTC	CSVEDFYEQYF
TRBV18	NA	TRBD1	TRBJ1-1	TGTGCCAGCTCACCGGGGGCAGGGGGCGCGTACACTGAAGCTTTCTTT	CASSPGAGGAYTEAFF
TRBV29-1	NA	NA	TRBJ1-2	TGCAGCGTTGACAGGAATTATGGCTACACCTTC	CSVDRNYGYTF
TRBV6-6	NA	NA	TRBJ1-1	TGTGCCAGCAGTTTAGCGGGCACTGAAGCTTTCTTT	CASSLAGTEAFF
TRBV7-7	NA	NA	TRBJ2-7	TGTGCCAGCAGCCCAGGACCGCCCTTAGGGGTGCAGTACTTC	CASSPGPPLGVQYF
TRBV19	few	NA	TRBJ1-5	TGTGCCAGTAATACAGGTGATAGCAATCAGCCCCAGCATTTT	CASNTGDSNQPQHF
TRBV2	NA	TRBD2	TRBJ2-1	TGTGCCAGCAGTGAGCGGGGACTAGCGGGACATGAGCAGTTCTTC	CASSERGLAGHEQFF
TRBV7-3	NA	NA	TRBJ1-2	TGTGCCAGCAGCGAACGCCCACCCCTTCATGGCTACACCTTC	CASSERPPLHGYTF
TRBV19	NA	NA	TRBJ1-4	TGTGCCAGTAGCGCCGGGACGGACGCAACTAATGAAAAACTGTTTTTT	CASSAGTDATNEKLFF
TRBV18	NA	NA	TRBJ1-4	TGTGCCAGCTCACCAATCGACGGAAATGAAAAACTGTTTTTT	CASSPIDGNEKLFF
TRBV2	NA	TRBD2	TRBJ2-6	TGTGCCAGCAGTTGGGGGGGTTCTGGGGCCAACGTCCTGACTTTC	CASSWGGSGANVLTF
TRBV7-9	NA	TRBD1	TRBJ1-1	TGTGCCAGCAGCTTAGTACAGGGGGTGGCTGAAGCTTTCTTT	CASSLVQGVAEAFF
TRBV27	few	NA	TRBJ1-5	TGTGCCAGCAGATTAGGGGGGGCGGACAATCAGCCCCAGCATTTT	CASRLGGADNQPQHF
TRBV5-1	NA	NA	TRBJ1-3	TGCGCCAGCAGCTTGGGGGCTGGAAACACCATATATTTT	CASSLGAGNTIYF
TRBV7-2	NA	NA	TRBJ2-5	TGTGCCAGCAGCCCGAGGTTTGCCCCTAATGGGGGCTCACAAGAGACCCAGTACTTC	CASSPRFAPNGGSQETQYF
TRBV29-1	NA	NA	TRBJ1-4	TGCAGCGCCACGGACCATCTTGAGGAAAAACTGTTTTTT	CSATDHLEEKLFF
TRBV4-2	NA	NA	TRBJ1-1	TGTGCCAGCAGCCAAGGGGGAAAGTTGAACACTGAAGCTTTCTTT	CASSQGGKLNTEAFF
TRBV27	NA	TRBD2	TRBJ2-7	TGTGCCAGCAGTCCACTAGCGGGGGGGGGAGTTGAGCAGTACTTC	CASSPLAGGGVEQYF
TRBV7-3	NA	TRBD1	TRBJ2-1	TGTGCCAGCAGCTTCGGGACAGGGAATGAGCAGTTCTTC	CASSFGTGNEQFF
TRBV10-3	few	TRBD1	TRBJ2-7	TGTGCCATCAGGCAAGGGACAGCGGTATCCTACGAGCAGTACTTC	CAIRQGTAVSYEQYF
TRBV18	NA	NA	TRBJ2-5	TGTGCCACCAGGTCCGAAGAGACCCAGTACTTC	CATRSEETQYF
TRBV7-3	NA	TRBD1	TRBJ2-3	TGTGCCAGCAGCTCCGGGACAGAGCCGAGCACAGATACGCAGTATTTT	CASSSGTEPSTDTQYF
TRBV7-3	few	NA	TRBJ2-7	TGTGCCAGCAGCTTAATAGGGGGGGACGCGGGCTACGAGCAGTACTTC	CASSLIGGDAGYEQYF
TRBV5-1	NA	TRBD1	TRBJ1-1	TGCGCCAGCAGCTACAGGAGGGAGGGGCCGGGACAGATGATCACTGAAGCTTTCTTT	CASSYRREGPGQMITEAFF
TRBV4-3	NA	NA	TRBJ2-2	TGCGCCAGCAGCCAAGGATTAGGACTTGGGACGGGGGAGCTGTTTTTT	CASSQGLGLGTGELFF